These T cell receptor beta chains were read from a single sample in a study of blood T cells in healthy people across ages. TCRdb redid the calling of the 5' RACE reads with MiXCR, one entry per CDR3 protein. Altogether 1.6 million or so distinct CDR3 sequences are present, roughly a third being singletons, with the ten largest covering approximately 10%. Source material: blood. The receptors derive from a woman in her 30s in good health. The CDR3 runs from the conserved cysteine through the conserved F or W. Fields, in order: V gene, J gene, CDR3 protein.

V: TRBV7-9
J: TRBJ2-1
CDR3: CASSLAGTGPNERFF

V: TRBV5-1
J: TRBJ2-1
CDR3: CASSLSGSGGQEFF

V: TRBV4-1
J: TRBJ2-7
CDR3: CASSHGPRDYEQYF

V: TRBV5-1
J: TRBJ1-2
CDR3: CASTLNPGQSYGYTF

V: TRBV7-3
J: TRBJ2-1
CDR3: CASSEGAGGPHEQFF

V: TRBV9
J: TRBJ2-3
CDR3: CASSPYRGVADTQYF

V: TRBV7-9
J: TRBJ1-4
CDR3: CASSTPWTGDREKLFF

V: TRBV6-2/TRBV6-3
J: TRBJ1-4
CDR3: CASSNYEKLFF

V: TRBV4-2
J: TRBJ2-5
CDR3: CASSPVGSGGGTQETQYF

V: TRBV27
J: TRBJ2-6
CDR3: CASSLLTVGLSGANVLTF